These 11 T cell receptor beta chains originate from one sample sequenced in a study of blood T cell repertoires in COVID-19. Here immunoSEQ multiplex PCR was the method, and the copy in TCRdb shows in-frame clones only, minus some. The table records 200,000 to 250,000 clones, approximately 83% of them present only once. The sample comprised peripheral blood. The receptors were sampled from a woman aged 45-65 years with acute or convalescent COVID-19.

The genes are TRBV21-1 and TRBJ2-7; the D segment call TRBD1 is taken from the table without a DNA check. TRBV21-1 is tagged as a pseudogene. CDR3 length equals 16 residues. In DNA form, the CDR3 reads TGTGCCAGCAGCAAAAAGGGGTGTCAAGATTTTAAAGAGCAGTACTTC. This codes for CASSKKGCQDFKEQYF.

The rearrangement links TRBV2 to TRBJ2-2; perhaps TRBD2 as D (6 bases). Trimming left V 8 bases short and J 2 bases short, with 12 bases between. The length of the CDR3 is 14 residues. Germline CDR1 is SNHLY and CDR2 is FYNNEI. The CDR3 loop is CASSTGENTGELFF. CDR3 bases: TGTGCCAGCTCAACGGGGGAAAACACCGGGGAGCTGTTTTTT. The full variable domain, completed using reference TRBV2 and TRBJ2-2, is EPEVTQTPSHQVTQMGQEVILRCVPISNHLYFYWYRQILGQKVEFLVSFYNNEISEKSEIFDDQFSVERPDGSNFTLKIRSTKLEDSAMYFCASSTGENTGELFFGEGSRLTVL.

This chain's CDR3 is CASSEVSDYGYTF. In DNA, the CDR3 is TGTGCCAGCAGTGAAGTATCTGACTATGGCTACACCTTC. This sequence joins TRBV6-1 and TRBJ1-2; no firm D call. Germline V lookup: CDR1 MNHNS, CDR2 SASEGT. The CDR3 runs 13 residues. The V end was cut by 1 base, the J end by 3 bases, with 6 bases between.

This clone has just a few counts. The rearrangement links TRBV28 to TRBJ1-6, with a tentative D call TRBD1 (5 bases). Germline V CDR1 and CDR2: MDHEN, SYDVKM. The CDR3 length is 12 residues. V gave up 6 bases and J gave up 12 bases, with 12 bases separating them. CDR3 in DNA: TGTGCCAGCAGCCCAGGGAGGGGACCCCTCCACTTT. Translating it yields CASSPGRGPLHF.

This chain links TRBV30 with TRBJ2-1, with a weak D call TRBD1 (5 bases). V lost 0 bases to trimming and J lost 8 bases, with 8 bases between them. The CDR3 runs to 12 residues. The germline V gene has CDR1 GTSNPN and CDR2 SVGIG (reference sequence). Here the CDR3 reads CAWSVLGHEQFF. CDR3 sequence (DNA): TGTGCCTGGAGTGTACTGGGGCATGAGCAGTTCTTC.

The chain combines TRBV28 with TRBJ2-3; TRBD2 aligns across 10 bases. Trimming took 3 bases from V and 2 from J; bases not matched to a gene: 11. CDR1 and CDR2 from the germline V gene are MDHEN and SYDVKM. This CDR3 has 18 amino acids. The CDR3 coding sequence is TGTGCCAGCAGTTTCCCCAGGTCTAGCGGGGGCCTCACAGATACGCAGTATTTT. Amino acid sequence: CASSFPRSSGGLTDTQYF.

The V and J genes are TRBV18 and TRBJ1-4, with 11 bases aligning to TRBD1. The trim removed 3 bases at V and 2 bases at J, leaving 8 bases unmatched. The CDR3 length is 18 residues. Germline lookup yields CDR1 KGHSH and CDR2 LQKENI. CDR3 in amino acids: CASSPIGRDRGTNEKLFF. CDR3 DNA: TGTGCCAGCTCACCGATCGGAAGGGACAGGGGGACTAATGAAAAACTGTTTTTT.

V and J are TRBV5-1 and TRBJ2-5; D is perhaps TRBD2 (6 bases). Germline lookup yields CDR1 SGHRS and CDR2 YFSETQ. Trimming took off 4 bases at V and 2 bases at J, with 6 bases between the two ends. The CDR3 is 12 amino acids. The CDR3 spells CASSGGQETQYF. The DNA for the CDR3 is TGCGCCAGCAGCGGGGGGCAAGAGACCCAGTACTTC.

The rearrangement links TRBV7-9 to TRBJ2-6; D is unclear. The CDR3 has 14 amino acids. CDR1 SEHNR and CDR2 FQNEAQ come from the germline V gene (reference sequence). Trimming pared 5 bases from V and 2 bases from J, leaving 7 bases between. In DNA, the CDR3 is TGTGCCAGCAGCCTCCCGGCTGGGGCCAACGTCCTGACTTTC. Protein: CASSLPAGANVLTF.

J is TRBJ1-3 and V is TRBV21-1. TRBV21-1 is annotated as a pseudogene. The CDR3 covers 18 residues. The CDR3 region has the DNA TGTGCCAGCATTAAATTTTTGTCGTCAGCGAACTCTGGAAACACCATATATTTT. Amino acids: CASIKFLSSANSGNTIYF.

The genes are TRBV30 and TRBJ1-4, with 7 bases matching TRBD1. The length of the CDR3 is 13 residues. The V gene end was trimmed by 0 bases and the J gene end by 8 bases; junction bases not matched to a gene: 3. CDR1 and CDR2 (germline): GTSNPN, SVGIG (reference sequence). In DNA form, the CDR3 reads TGTGCCTGGAGTGTGCGGACAGGCGAAAAACTGTTTTTT. Amino acid sequence: CAWSVRTGEKLFF. Based on the CDR3 plus reference TRBV30 and TRBJ1-4, the full variable domain is SQTIHQWPATLVQPVGSPLSLECTVEGTSNPNLYWYRQAAGRGLQLLFYSVGIGQISSEVPQNLSASRPQDRQFILSSKKLLLSDSGFYLCAWSVRTGEKLFFGSGTQLSVL.